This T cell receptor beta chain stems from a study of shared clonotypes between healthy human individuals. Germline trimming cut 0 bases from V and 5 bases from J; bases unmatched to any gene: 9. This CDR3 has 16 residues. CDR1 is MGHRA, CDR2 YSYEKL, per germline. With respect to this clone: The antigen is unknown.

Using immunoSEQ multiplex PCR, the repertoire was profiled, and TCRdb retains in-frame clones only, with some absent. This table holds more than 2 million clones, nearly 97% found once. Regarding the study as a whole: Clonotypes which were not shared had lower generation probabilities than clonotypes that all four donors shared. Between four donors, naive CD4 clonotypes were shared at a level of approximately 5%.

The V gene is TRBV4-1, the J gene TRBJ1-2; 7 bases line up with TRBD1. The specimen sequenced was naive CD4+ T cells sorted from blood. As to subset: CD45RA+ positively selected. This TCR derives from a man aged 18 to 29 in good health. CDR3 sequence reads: CASSQDGGGTDYGYTF. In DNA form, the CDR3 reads TGCGCCAGCAGCCAAGATGGGGGAGGGACAGATTATGGCTACACCTTC.